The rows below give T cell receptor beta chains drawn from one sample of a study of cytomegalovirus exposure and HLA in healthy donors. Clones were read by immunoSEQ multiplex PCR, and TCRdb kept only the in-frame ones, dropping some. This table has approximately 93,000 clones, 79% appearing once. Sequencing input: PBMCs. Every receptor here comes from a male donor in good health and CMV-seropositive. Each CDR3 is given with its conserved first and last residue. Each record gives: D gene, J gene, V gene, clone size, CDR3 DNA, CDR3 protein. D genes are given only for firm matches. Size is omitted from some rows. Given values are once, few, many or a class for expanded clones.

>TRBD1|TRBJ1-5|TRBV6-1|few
TGTGCCAGCAGTGAAGCCATACACAGGGGTATAGGTCCCCAGCATTTT
CASSEAIHRGIGPQHF
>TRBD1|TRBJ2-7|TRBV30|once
TGTGCCTGGAGTGTAGGACAGGCCTCCTACGAGCAGTACTTC
CAWSVGQASYEQYF
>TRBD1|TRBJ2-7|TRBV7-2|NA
TGTGCCAGCAGCTCTAGGGGACAGAAAGCCGACGAGCAGTACTTC
CASSSRGQKADEQYF
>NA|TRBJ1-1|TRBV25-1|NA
TGTGCCAGCAATCGAGGGGGGAACACTGAAGCTTTCTTT
CASNRGGNTEAFF
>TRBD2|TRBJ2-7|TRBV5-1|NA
TGCGCCAGCAGCTTACAATCTAGCGGGGGGATTTACGAGCAGTACTTC
CASSLQSSGGIYEQYF
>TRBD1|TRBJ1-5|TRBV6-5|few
TGTGCCAGCAGTCCCCGACAGGGCCGCAATCAGCCCCAGCATTTT
CASSPRQGRNQPQHF
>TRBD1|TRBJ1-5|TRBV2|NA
TGTGCCAGCAGTGAGGGTCGAGGGGGCTATCAGCCCCAGCATTTT
CASSEGRGGYQPQHF
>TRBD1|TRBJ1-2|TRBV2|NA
TGTGCCGGGGGGACAGGGCTGGGCTATGGCTACACCTTC
CAGGTGLGYGYTF
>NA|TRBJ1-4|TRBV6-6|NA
TGTGCCAGCAGTTCCGGGACTGTGGAAAAACTGTTTTTT
CASSSGTVEKLFF
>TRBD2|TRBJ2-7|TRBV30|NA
TGTGCCTGGAGTCCGGGGGGATGGGAGCAGTACTTC
CAWSPGGWEQYF
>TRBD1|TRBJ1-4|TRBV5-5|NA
TGTGCCAGCAGCCTCGACAGGGGAGGGCTCCATAATGAAAAACTGTTTTTT
CASSLDRGGLHNEKLFF
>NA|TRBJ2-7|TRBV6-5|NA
TGTGCCAGCAGCCGTACCGGGACTCTGAAATGGGAGCAGTACTTC
CASSRTGTLKWEQYF
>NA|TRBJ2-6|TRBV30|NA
TGTGCCTGGAGTGACGGAGGGGTCGGGGCCAACGTCCTGACTTTC
CAWSDGGVGANVLTF
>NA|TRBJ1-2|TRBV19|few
TGTGCCAGTAGTATAACGGGATATGGCTACACCTTC
CASSITGYGYTF
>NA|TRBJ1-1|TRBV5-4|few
TGTGCCAGCAGCTTCTGGGGCGCCGGAAACACTGAAGCTTTCTTT
CASSFWGAGNTEAFF
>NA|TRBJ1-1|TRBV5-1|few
TGCGCCAGCAGCCCCTCCGGAAGGGGTGACACTGAAGCTTTCTTT
CASSPSGRGDTEAFF
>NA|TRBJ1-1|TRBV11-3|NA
TGTGCCAGCAGCTTTAGTCAGGGGAACACTGAAGCTTTCTTT
CASSFSQGNTEAFF
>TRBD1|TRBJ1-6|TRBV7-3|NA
TGTGCCAGCAGTCAACAGGGGGGAAATTCACCCCTCCACTTT
CASSQQGGNSPLHF
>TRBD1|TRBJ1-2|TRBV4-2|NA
TGTGCCAGCAGCCAAGATCGGACAGGGTTGGGAGGCTACACCTTC
CASSQDRTGLGGYTF
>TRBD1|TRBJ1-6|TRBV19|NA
TGTGCCAGTAGTAGCCCCCCAGGGGGCAATAATTCACCCCTCCACTTT
CASSSPPGGNNSPLHF
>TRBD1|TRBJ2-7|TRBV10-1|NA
TGCGCCAGCAGTGTGACAGGGTCCTACGAGCAGTACTTC
CASSVTGSYEQYF
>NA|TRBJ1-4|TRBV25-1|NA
TGTGCCAGCACCGGGGGAGGGGAAAAACTGTTTTTT
CASTGGGEKLFF
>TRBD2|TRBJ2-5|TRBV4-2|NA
TGTGCCAGCAGCCCCGGGACTAGAGGCGAGACCCAGTACTTC
CASSPGTRGETQYF
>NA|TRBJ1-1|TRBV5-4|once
TGTACCAGTCGGGGGAACACTGAAGCTTTCTTT
CTSRGNTEAFF
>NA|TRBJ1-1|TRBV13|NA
TGTGCCAGCAGCTTAATTTCAGGGAACACTGAAGCTTTCTTT
CASSLISGNTEAFF
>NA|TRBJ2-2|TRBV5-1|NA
TGCGCCAGCAGCTGGGGGCTAGAGACTTCCGGGGAGCTGTTTTTT
CASSWGLETSGELFF
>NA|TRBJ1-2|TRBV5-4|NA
TGTGCCAGCAGCTTGGCTTCGGACACCCGTAACTATGGCTACACCTTC
CASSLASDTRNYGYTF
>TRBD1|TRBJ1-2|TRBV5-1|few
TGCGCCAGCAGCTGGACAGGGGGCGAAAGTGAAGGCTACACCTTC
CASSWTGGESEGYTF
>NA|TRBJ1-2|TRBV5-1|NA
TGCGCCAGCAGCTTGCAAACAGGGACTAACTATGGCTACACCTTC
CASSLQTGTNYGYTF
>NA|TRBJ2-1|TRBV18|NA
TGTGCCAGCTCACCCCAGGGCCTCGCCTACAATGAGCAGTTCTTC
CASSPQGLAYNEQFF
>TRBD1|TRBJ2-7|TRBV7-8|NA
TGTGCCAGCAGCTTAGGAAGGACAGGGGGCTACGAGCAGTACTTC
CASSLGRTGGYEQYF
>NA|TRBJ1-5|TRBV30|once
TGTGCCTGGAGTCTTCAGGGTGGCAATCAGCCCCAGCATTTT
CAWSLQGGNQPQHF
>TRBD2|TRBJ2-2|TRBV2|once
TGTGCCAGCAGTCCCCCAGGGACTAGCTCCGGGGAGCTGTTTTTT
CASSPPGTSSGELFF
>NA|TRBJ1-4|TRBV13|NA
TGTGCCAGCAGCCAGGCCGGGACAATCCCTGAAAAACTGTTTTTT
CASSQAGTIPEKLFF
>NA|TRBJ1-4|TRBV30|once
TGTGCCTGGAGTACCCAGGGGAGGGAGGAAAAACTGTTTTTT
CAWSTQGREEKLFF
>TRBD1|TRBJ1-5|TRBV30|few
TGTGCCTGGAGGAAGACAGGGTCTGGACAGCCCCAGCATTTT
CAWRKTGSGQPQHF
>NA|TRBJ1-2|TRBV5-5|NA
TGTGCCAGCAGCAGGGGGGGCGCGGATGGCTACACCTTC
CASSRGGADGYTF
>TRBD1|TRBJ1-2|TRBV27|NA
TGTGCCAGCTCATCCTCTGGTGGGACAGGGCCGTATGGCTACACCTTC
CASSSSGGTGPYGYTF
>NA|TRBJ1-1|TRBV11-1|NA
TGTGCCAGCAGCTTAGAGGAGGGGAGCACTGAAGCTTTCTTT
CASSLEEGSTEAFF
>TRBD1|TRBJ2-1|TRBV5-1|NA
TGCGCCAGCAGCTTGAGAACAGGGGCCGGCAATGAGCAGTTCTTC
CASSLRTGAGNEQFF
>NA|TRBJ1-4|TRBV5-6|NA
TGTGCCAGCAGGGCTGCGGCGGGGCGGAAACTGTTTTTT
CASRAAAGRKLFF
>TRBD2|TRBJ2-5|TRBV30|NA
TGTGCCTGGAGCGTCGGCGGGGGGGCCGGAGAGACCCAGTACTTC
CAWSVGGGAGETQYF
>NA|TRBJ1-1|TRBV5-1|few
TGCGCCAGCAGCTTTAACTCTGCGGGGATTAGCACTGAAGCTTTCTTT
CASSFNSAGISTEAFF